This note documents a single T cell receptor (beta chain) sequence. Seattle patient enrollment occurred during active infection, with longitudinal follow-up thereafter. This specimen comes from a study of blood T cell repertoires in COVID-19. Overall study: The origin of the acute and convalescent COVID-19 samples was the United States, Italy and Spain. Nucleic acid was either cDNA or gDNA, and it came from T cells, B-cell-depleted T cells, or PBMCs.

Under the authors' procedure: Scientists estimated how many nucleated cells there were by amplifying reference gene primers. Using immunoSEQ multiplex PCR, the repertoire was profiled, and TCRdb retains in-frame clones only, with some absent. Clonal size and the V and J genes are those of that table, whereas D and trimming came from the DNA. The data hold about 68,000 clones, with 91% observed a single time. The V and J ends lost 0 bases and 6 bases, in that order; junction bases with no gene match: 5. Looked up from germline, CDR1 is SGHRS and CDR2 is YFSETQ. This CDR3 contains 15 residues. This TCR was recovered from a man between 40 and 49 years old with COVID-19, enrolled during active disease. The sequenced sample was peripheral blood. This sequence joins TRBV5-1 and TRBJ2-4, with 8 bases identical to TRBD1. CDR3 sequence: CASSLALDRVNIQYF. CDR3 coding DNA: TGCGCCAGCAGCTTGGCCTTGGACAGGGTAAACATTCAGTACTTC.